The 27 T cell receptor beta chains presented below share a single source sample, sequenced in a study of technical replicates of blood from several donors. Method: immunoSEQ multiplex PCR; TCRdb's copy keeps in-frame clones and lacks some. The data contain roughly 82,000 clones, 75% to 95% of them singletons. Material for sequencing was T cells isolated from PBMCs. These receptors were collected from a human donor in good health.

V is TRBV7-2 and J is TRBJ1-2; D is perhaps TRBD1 (5 bases). Germline CDR1 and CDR2: SGHTA and FQGNSA. This CDR3 is 14 amino acids long. Between the trimmed V and J ends, which lost 3 bases and 2 bases, there was a span of 10 bases. The CDR3 DNA sequence: TGTGCCAGCAGCTTGGGGGGTGGCAACTATGGCTACACCTTC. Translation: CASSLGGGNYGYTF.

The chain uses TRBV18 and TRBJ1-6, with TRBD1 as a possible D gene (5 bases). V lost 1 base and J lost 9, with 16 bases in between. This CDR3 region has 16 residues. The V gene's germline CDR1 is KGHSH and CDR2 LQKENI. This CDR3 reads CASSPQGRGPGSPLHF. For the CDR3, the DNA is TGTGCCAGCTCACCACAAGGAAGGGGCCCGGGTTCACCCCTCCACTTT.

V usage is TRBV11-2 and J usage is TRBJ1-1, with 7 bases fitting TRBD1. The CDR3 sequence is 15 residues long. J lost 4 bases, V lost 5 bases, and 10 bases had no gene match. CDR1 SGHAT and CDR2 FQNNGV come from the germline V gene. Written as DNA, the CDR3 is TGTGCCAGCAGCCCCTTGACAGGGCTGGGCACTGAAGCTTTCTTT. Amino acid sequence: CASSPLTGLGTEAFF.

The chain joins TRBV6-5 to TRBJ1-2, with 7 bases matching TRBD1. Unmatched junction bases numbered 11, after V lost 6 bases and J lost 4 bases. The CDR3 is made up of 15 amino acids. Germline-derived CDR1 and CDR2 are MNHEY and SVGAGI. CDR3 loop: CASSQRDRGGYGYTF. CDR3 sequence (DNA): TGTGCCAGCAGCCAGAGGGACAGAGGCGGCTATGGCTACACCTTC.

The chain is built from TRBV28 and TRBJ1-1, with D possibly TRBD1 on 5 matching bases. The V gene's germline CDR1 is MDHEN and CDR2 SYDVKM. Trimming pared 2 bases from V and 2 bases from J, leaving 12 bases between. The CDR3 spans 15 residues. The CDR3 loop is CASSLRWQGNTEAFF. CDR3 nucleotides: TGTGCCAGCAGTTTAAGGTGGCAGGGCAACACTGAAGCTTTCTTT.

V gene TRBV29-1 combines with J gene TRBJ2-1; TRBD1 might be the D (6 bases). CDR1 and CDR2 from the germline V gene are SQVTM and ANQGSEA. The V and J ends lost 7 bases and 4 bases respectively, with 17 bases between them. The CDR3 is 14 residues long. The CDR3 is CSAMRSQGYNEQFF. In nucleotides, the CDR3 is TGCAGCGCAATGAGATCACAGGGTTACAATGAGCAGTTCTTC.

The rearrangement uses TRBV5-1 and TRBJ2-3; 9 nucleotides line up with TRBD2. This CDR3 is 16 amino acids long. CDR1 and CDR2 (germline): SGHRS, YFSETQ. V was clipped by 0 bases and J by 3 bases; unmatched bases: 5. CDR3 sequence (DNA): TGCGCCAGCAGCTTGGGACTAGCGGCAGATACAGATACGCAGTATTTT. It is translated as CASSLGLAADTDTQYF. Filled out from reference TRBV5-1 and TRBJ2-3, the complete variable domain reads KAGVTQTPRYLIKTRGQQVTLSCSPISGHRSVSWYQQTPGQGLQFLFEYFSETQRNKGNFPGRFSGRQFSNSRSEMNVSTLELGDSALYLCASSLGLAADTDTQYFGPGTRLTVL.

The rearrangement joins TRBV4-2 to TRBJ1-5, with D unclear. Germline loops: CDR1 LGHNA, CDR2 YNFKEQ. This CDR3 has 19 residues. The V end was cut by 5 bases, the J end by 0 bases, with 23 bases between. CDR3 nucleotide sequence: TGTGCCAGCAGCTCACAAACGGCGCAGGTCGAATATAGCAATCAGCCCCAGCATTTT. As protein: CASSSQTAQVEYSNQPQHF.

This chain joins TRBV15 and TRBJ2-2, with TRBD2 identical over 15 bases. The germline gives CDR1 LNHNV, CDR2 YYDKDF (reference sequence). V dropped 3 bases and J dropped 4; count of bases not matched to a gene: 3. CDR3 length: 17 residues. The CDR3 DNA sequence: TGTGCCACCAGCAGGGGACTAGCGGGGGGACTCACCGGGGAGCTGTTTTTT. It codes for CATSRGLAGGLTGELFF.

The chain has TRBV6-5 and TRBJ2-7; D is undetermined. Deletions cut 10 bases from V and 6 bases from J, with 16 bases between. Germline values: CDR1 MNHEY, CDR2 SVGAGI. The CDR3 length is 12 residues. As DNA, the CDR3 is TGTGCCACTGGGCAATCCTATATCGAGCAGTACTTC. Protein product: CATGQSYIEQYF.

This sequence joins TRBV5-1 and TRBJ1-1, with 11 positions matching TRBD1. CDR3 size: 12 residues. The V gene's germline CDR1 is SGHRS and CDR2 YFSETQ. Losses at the gene ends were 4 bases for V and 10 bases for J; bases not matched to a gene: 3. The CDR3 coding sequence is TGCGCCAGCAGCATGGGACAGGGGGGAGCTTTCTTT. It yields the protein CASSMGQGGAFF.

The rearrangement links TRBV5-6 to TRBJ2-7, with 9 bases that match TRBD1. The CDR3 covers 13 residues. Per germline, CDR1 SGHDT and CDR2 YYEEEE. Trimming took 6 bases from V and 5 from J; bases not matched to a gene: 6. In nucleotides, the CDR3 is TGTGCCAGCACCCAGGACAGGGGCCACGAGCAGTACTTC. It specifies CASTQDRGHEQYF.

The rearrangement joins TRBV14 to TRBJ2-1; a possible D gene is TRBD1 (5 bases). The V gene lost 2 bases and the J gene lost 0 bases, with 8 bases spanning the gap. The germline CDR1 and CDR2 sequences are SGHDN and FVKESK. This CDR3 spans 15 amino acids. This CDR3 is CASSQRTHSYNEQFF. The DNA for the CDR3 is TGTGCCAGCAGCCAAAGGACACACTCCTACAATGAGCAGTTCTTC. The full variable domain, its missing parts supplied by reference TRBV14 and TRBJ2-1, is EAGVTQFPSHSVIEKGQTVTLRCDPISGHDNLYWYRRVMGKEIKFLLHFVKESKQDESGMPNNRFLAERTGGTYSTLKVQPAELEDSGVYFCASSQRTHSYNEQFFGPGTRLTVL.

This chain joins TRBV19 and TRBJ1-1, with D possibly TRBD1 on 6 matching bases. V was shortened by 7 bases and J by 7 bases, with 10 bases between the two germline ends. Germline CDR1 and CDR2: LNHDA and SQIVND (reference sequence). CDR3 length equals 11 residues. The CDR3 nucleotides are TGTGCCAGTAATACAGGGTTTGAAGCTTTCTTT. Its translation: CASNTGFEAFF.

The rearrangement links TRBV28 to TRBJ2-7, with TRBD2 identical over 15 bases. With V trimmed by 5 bases and J by 6 bases, 5 bases remained unmatched. The CDR3 contains 15 residues. Germline values: CDR1 MDHEN, CDR2 SYDVKM. CDR3 in DNA: TGTGCCAGCAGTCCCGGGACTAGCGGGAGGTTCGAGCAGTACTTC. It specifies CASSPGTSGRFEQYF.

The chain uses TRBV6-5 and TRBJ2-4; TRBD1 matches at 8 bases. CDR1 is MNHEY, CDR2 SVGAGI, per germline. The CDR3 covers 14 residues. V shed 4 bases, J shed 9 bases, and the junction held 8 bases outside the gene matches. The CDR3 loop reads CASSLQQGGGIQYF. The CDR3 DNA follows: TGTGCCAGCAGTTTACAACAGGGGGGTGGCATTCAGTACTTC.

The genes are TRBV7-9 and TRBJ2-1; 9 nucleotides align to TRBD1. Losses at the gene ends were 5 bases for V and 4 bases for J; bases not matched to a gene: 6. There are 15 residues in the CDR3. Looked up from germline, CDR1 is SEHNR and CDR2 is FQNEAQ (reference sequence). The CDR3 loop is CASSPRDRDYNEQFF. DNA for the CDR3: TGTGCCAGCAGCCCCCGGGACAGGGATTACAATGAGCAGTTCTTC.

The rearrangement joins TRBV7-6 to TRBJ2-1; D may be TRBD2 (6 bases). From germline, CDR1 is SGHVS and CDR2 FNYEAQ. V was shortened by 2 bases and J by 4 bases, with 12 bases between the two germline ends. This CDR3 spans 15 amino acids. CDR3 loop: CASSLRWGEYNEQFF. CDR3 nucleotide sequence: TGTGCCAGCAGCTTAAGGTGGGGGGAATACAATGAGCAGTTCTTC.

The J gene is TRBJ1-2, the V gene TRBV5-6; D is uncertain. The CDR3 has 16 amino acids. V lost 5 bases, J lost 7 bases, and 24 bases lay in between. Germline V lookup: CDR1 SGHDT, CDR2 YYEEEE. CDR3 protein: CASRSGLQSVLSGYTF. The CDR3 bases are TGTGCCAGCAGATCGGGTCTCCAGTCAGTCCTGTCTGGCTACACCTTC.

The rearrangement joins TRBV7-9 to TRBJ1-2, with 7 bases that match TRBD1. Germline CDR1 and CDR2: SEHNR and FQNEAQ (reference sequence). CDR3 size: 14 residues. V shed 5 bases, J shed 7 bases, and the junction held 10 bases outside the gene matches. The chain's CDR3 is CASSPLQGSGGYTF. The CDR3 bases are TGTGCCAGCAGCCCACTACAGGGGTCGGGTGGCTACACCTTC.

This chain links TRBV19 with TRBJ2-1; 8 nucleotides match TRBD1. Germline CDR1 reads LNHDA; CDR2 reads SQIVND (reference sequence). CDR3 length: 14 amino acids. Germline trimming cut 4 bases from V and 6 bases from J; bases unmatched to any gene: 5. CDR3 sequence reads: CASSRGQGPNEQFF. Here the CDR3 DNA reads TGTGCCAGTAGTAGAGGACAGGGACCCAATGAGCAGTTCTTC.

CDR3 sequence (DNA): TGTGCCAGCAGTGGAAGACAGGGGACGGAGACCCAGTACTTC. This sequence encodes CASSGRQGTETQYF. The chain combines TRBV6-5 with TRBJ2-5; 8 nucleotides line up with TRBD1. CDR1 and CDR2 from the germline V gene are MNHEY and SVGAGI. The CDR3 sequence is 14 residues long. V gave up 5 bases and J gave up 5 bases; unmatched junction bases: 7.

The J gene is TRBJ2-7, the V gene TRBV7-9, with 8 bases identical to TRBD1. The CDR3 totals 19 residues. With V trimmed by 4 bases and J by 2 bases, 19 bases remained unmatched. In germline, CDR1 is SEHNR, CDR2 FQNEAQ (reference sequence). The DNA for the CDR3 is TGTGCCAGCAGCTCGGCATTAGGGCACATCCGGGACAGGACCTACGAGCAGTACTTC. Its translation: CASSSALGHIRDRTYEQYF. Full variable domain (remainder filled in from reference TRBV7-9 and TRBJ2-7): DTGVSQNPRHKITKRGQNVTFRCDPISEHNRLYWYRQTLGQGPEFLTYFQNEAQLEKSRLLSDRFSAERPKGSFSTLEIQRTEQGDSAMYLCASSSALGHIRDRTYEQYFGPGTRLTVT.

This chain joins TRBV5-1 and TRBJ1-4; D ambiguous. The CDR3 has 14 amino acids. Germline V gives CDR1 SGHRS, CDR2 YFSETQ. The V and J ends lost 5 bases and 0 bases respectively, with 8 bases between them. The CDR3 loop is CASRDGTTNEKLFF. DNA of the CDR3: TGCGCCAGCAGGGACGGGACAACTAATGAAAAACTGTTTTTT. The full variable domain, its missing parts supplied by reference TRBV5-1 and TRBJ1-4, is KAGVTQTPRYLIKTRGQQVTLSCSPISGHRSVSWYQQTPGQGLQFLFEYFSETQRNKGNFPGRFSGRQFSNSRSEMNVSTLELGDSALYLCASRDGTTNEKLFFGSGTQLSVL.

The chain employs TRBV13 and TRBJ2-7; TRBD2 might be the D (5 bases). The V end lost 5 bases, the J end lost 1 base, and 15 bases lay between the germline ends. The germline V gene encodes CDR1 PRHDT and CDR2 FYEKMQ (reference sequence). The CDR3 sequence is 15 residues long. This chain's CDR3 is CASSRTERKSYEQYF. The CDR3 DNA reads TGTGCCAGCAGCCGCACCGAGCGGAAATCCTACGAGCAGTACTTC.

This clone was detected a few times. CDR3: CASSKLTATSTDTQYF. The CDR3, as DNA: TGTGCCAGCAGTAAATTGACAGCTACTAGCACAGATACGCAGTATTTT. The chain has TRBV27 and TRBJ2-3; possible D gene TRBD1, 5 bases. The CDR3 loop spans 16 amino acids. Trimming stripped 5 bases from V and 0 bases from J, with 15 bases between. Germline loops: CDR1 MNHEY, CDR2 SMNVEV (reference sequence).

V is TRBV6-6 and J is TRBJ2-7, with TRBD2 matching over 11 bases. The CDR3 loop spans 16 amino acids. V trimming: 4 bases; J trimming: 5 bases; junction bases outside the gene matches: 10. In germline, CDR1 is MNHNY, CDR2 SVGAGI (reference sequence). Here the CDR3 reads CASSSIRLAGGHEQYF. CDR3 coding DNA: TGTGCCAGCAGTTCCATTCGGCTAGCGGGGGGCCACGAGCAGTACTTC.